Following are 22 T cell receptor beta chains from one sample sequenced in a study of cytomegalovirus exposure and HLA in healthy donors. The PCR ran on 60 Vbeta and 13 Jbeta primers. Some clones are missing from TCRdb's copy, which holds only in-frame ones; the method was immunoSEQ multiplex PCR. The sample consists of 75,000 to 100,000 clones, 55% to 75% of them appearing once. Material: PBMCs. The receptors were sampled from a man in his 60s in good health and CMV-seronegative.

The rearrangement uses TRBV27 and TRBJ2-1, with TRBD2 identical over 11 bases. V lost 5 bases and J lost 10; bases outside the gene matches: 7. Germline V CDR1 and CDR2: MNHEY, SMNVEV (reference sequence). The CDR3 runs to 14 residues. This CDR3 is CASSNSGRAREQFF. For the CDR3, the DNA is TGTGCCAGCAGTAATAGCGGGAGGGCCAGGGAGCAGTTCTTC.

The chain employs TRBV7-6 and TRBJ2-2; no definite D call. The V and J ends lost 4 bases and 2 bases respectively, with 17 bases between them. The germline V gene has CDR1 SGHVS and CDR2 FNYEAQ. The CDR3 extends over 17 amino acids. The CDR3 is CASSSSPRLSNTGELFF. The CDR3 DNA reads as TGTGCCAGCAGCTCCAGTCCCCGCCTTAGCAACACCGGGGAGCTGTTTTTT.

V and J are TRBV5-4 and TRBJ1-2; 7 nucleotides agree with TRBD1. The junction had 10 bases not matched to a gene; V was cut back by 6 bases and J by 5 bases. Germline loops: CDR1 SGHNT, CDR2 YYREEE (reference sequence). The CDR3 is 14 residues long. This CDR3 reads CASTVDRRPYGYTF. CDR3 sequence (DNA): TGTGCCAGCACCGTGGACAGGAGACCTTATGGCTACACCTTC. The full variable domain, rest sourced from reference TRBV5-4 and TRBJ1-2, is ETGVTQSPTHLIKTRGQQVTLRCSSQSGHNTVSWYQQALGQGPQFIFQYYREEENGRGNFPPRFSGLQFPNYSSELNVNALELDDSALYLCASTVDRRPYGYTFGSGTRLTVV.

The rearrangement uses TRBV7-9 and TRBJ1-3; no definite D call. This CDR3 is 13 amino acids long. Germline loops: CDR1 SEHNR, CDR2 FQNEAQ (reference sequence). V lost 8 bases to trimming and J lost 0 bases, with 8 bases between them. The CDR3 sequence is CASDKSSGNTIYF. CDR3 nucleotides: TGTGCCAGCGACAAAAGCTCTGGAAACACCATATATTTT.

The rearrangement links TRBV28 to TRBJ1-6; D perhaps matches TRBD1 (5 bases). Germline V gene data show CDR1 as MDHEN and CDR2 as SYDVKM. The CDR3 is 12 amino acids. Trimming pared 8 bases from V and 10 bases from J, leaving 12 bases between. CDR3 loop: CASGPGDSPLHF. In DNA, the CDR3 is TGTGCCAGCGGTCCGGGGGACTCACCCCTCCACTTT.

The J gene is TRBJ2-5, the V gene TRBV5-1; perhaps TRBD1 as D (5 bases). The J call may be incorrect, as the DNA end agrees better with TRBJ2-7. Germline assignment: CDR1 SGHRS and CDR2 YFSETQ. The CDR3 consists of 13 residues. CDR3 sequence reads: CASSSSQTDEQYF. The DNA for the CDR3 is TGCGCCAGCAGCTCCAGCCAGACAGACGAGCAGTACTTC.

The chain couples TRBV11-3 to TRBJ2-5; 12 positions agree with TRBD2. V lost 9 bases, J lost 2 bases, and 1 base stayed unmatched. The CDR3 runs 13 residues. Germline loops: CDR1 SGHNT, CDR2 YENEEA. The CDR3 DNA follows: TGTGCCAGTCTAGCGGGAGGGCAAGAGACCCAGTACTTC. As protein: CASLAGGQETQYF.

J is TRBJ2-7 and V is TRBV30; a weak D match, TRBD2 (6 bases). V lost 3 bases and J 2 bases, leaving 11 bases between the germline ends. CDR3 length: 13 amino acids. CDR1 is GTSNPN, CDR2 SVGIG, per germline (reference sequence). CDR3 protein: CAWRGGGAYEQYF. The CDR3 DNA reads TGTGCCTGGAGGGGTGGAGGGGCCTACGAGCAGTACTTC.

The genes are TRBV9 and TRBJ1-3; 7 bases fit TRBD1. Trimming cost V 2 bases and J 8 bases; bases outside gene matches: 10. The CDR3 runs 15 residues. The germline V gene has CDR1 SGDLS and CDR2 YYNGEE. CDR3 DNA: TGTGCCAGCAGCGTCGGGGACAGTCGATCGGACACCATATATTTT. This sequence encodes CASSVGDSRSDTIYF.

This clone was recorded only once. V usage is TRBV27 and J usage is TRBJ1-2; TRBD1 aligns across 11 bases. With V trimmed by 6 bases and J by 7 bases, 13 bases remained unmatched. Germline V lookup: CDR1 MNHEY, CDR2 SMNVEV (reference sequence). The CDR3 loop spans 16 amino acids. The CDR3 bases are TGTGCCAGCAGATCTATTATCGGGACAGGGGGGAGTGGCTACACCTTC. Its translation: CASRSIIGTGGSGYTF.

The chain recombines TRBV5-4 with TRBJ2-3; 7 bases line up with TRBD2. V lost 4 bases, J lost 6 bases, and 5 bases stayed unmatched. The CDR3 totals 13 residues. CDR1 and CDR2 from the germline V gene are SGHNT and YYREEE (reference sequence). The DNA of the CDR3 is TGTGCCAGCAGCCAGGGAGGGTCGGATACGCAGTATTTT. Its protein product is CASSQGGSDTQYF.

This chain connects TRBV2 to TRBJ1-1; TRBD1 matches 8 bases. Germline-derived CDR1 and CDR2 are SNHLY and FYNNEI. This CDR3 is built from 15 residues. V trimming: 4 bases; J trimming: 5 bases; junction bases outside the gene matches: 9. The CDR3 here is CASSGRTGRWTEAFF. For the CDR3, the DNA is TGTGCCAGCAGTGGGAGGACAGGGCGATGGACTGAAGCTTTCTTT.

This clone showed up just a few times. This chain uses TRBV11-1 with TRBJ2-7; D gene uncertain. The CDR3 runs to 15 residues. Trimming cost V 6 bases and J 0 bases, with 15 bases left between them. CDR1 is SGHAT and CDR2 is FQDESV in the germline V gene (reference sequence). The CDR3 sequence is CASSSLNASSYEQYF. The CDR3, as DNA: TGTGCCAGCAGTAGCCTAAATGCGAGCTCCTACGAGCAGTACTTC.

This clone has a single count. The chain recombines TRBV9 with TRBJ1-2; 8 nucleotides line up with TRBD1. With 7 bases clipped from V and 7 bases from J, the junction kept 9 bases outside the gene matches. Germline V gene sequence: CDR1 SGDLS, CDR2 YYNGEE. This CDR3 has 13 residues. CDR3 region: CASSQDRVGGYTF. The CDR3 DNA is TGTGCCAGCTCTCAGGACAGGGTGGGTGGCTACACCTTC.

This clone has a handful of counts. The gene calls are TRBV11-3 and TRBJ2-3; the D gene is possibly TRBD2 (6 bases). V lost 8 bases, J lost 3 bases, and 18 bases lay in between. The CDR3 loop spans 15 amino acids. The germline CDR1 and CDR2 sequences are SGHNT and YENEEA. The CDR3: CASLLGSGSTDTQYF. The DNA for the CDR3 is TGTGCCAGCCTTCTGGGGTCCGGGAGTACAGATACGCAGTATTTT.

This clone was counted a few times. The chain links TRBV5-1 to TRBJ1-6; 7 nucleotides agree with TRBD1. CDR3 size: 15 residues. Germline values: CDR1 SGHRS, CDR2 YFSETQ. V was clipped by 1 base and J by 4 bases; unmatched bases: 2. The CDR3 sequence: CASSLPGQYNSPLHF. For the CDR3, the DNA is TGCGCCAGCAGCTTGCCGGGACAGTATAATTCACCCCTCCACTTT. Full variable domain (missing parts from reference TRBV5-1 and TRBJ1-6): KAGVTQTPRYLIKTRGQQVTLSCSPISGHRSVSWYQQTPGQGLQFLFEYFSETQRNKGNFPGRFSGRQFSNSRSEMNVSTLELGDSALYLCASSLPGQYNSPLHFGNGTRLTVT.

This chain connects TRBV27 to TRBJ2-6, with 9 positions matching TRBD1. This CDR3 comprises 17 residues. The J segment lost 3 bases and the V segment lost 5 bases, leaving 8 bases of the junction unmatched. Germline assignment: CDR1 MNHEY and CDR2 SMNVEV (reference sequence). The DNA for the CDR3 is TGTGCCAGCAGTGTGAGGCACAGGGGGCTTGGGGCCAACGTCCTGACTTTC. Protein product: CASSVRHRGLGANVLTF.

This CDR3 reads CASSTNSRGYTEAFF. The CDR3 nucleotides are TGTGCCAGTAGTACGAACTCGAGGGGGTACACTGAAGCTTTCTTT. The chain has TRBV19 and TRBJ1-1, with D perhaps TRBD1 (6 bases). The CDR3 totals 15 residues. CDR1 and CDR2 (germline): LNHDA, SQIVND (reference sequence). With 4 bases removed from V and 3 bases from J, the gap between germline ends came to 15 bases.

This clone was recorded once. The chain has TRBV7-7 and TRBJ2-3; possibly TRBD1 for D (6 bases). CDR3 length: 12 amino acids. The V end was cut by 1 base, the J end by 9 bases, with 8 bases between. Germline values: CDR1 SSHAT, CDR2 FNYEAQ (reference sequence). The CDR3 loop is CASSLEGGTQYF. The CDR3, as DNA: TGTGCCAGCAGCTTAGAAGGGGGAACGCAGTATTTT. The variable domain in full, with the rest retrieved from reference TRBV7-7 and TRBJ2-3, is GAGVSQSPRYKVTKRGQDVTLRCDPISSHATLYWYQQALGQGPEFLTYFNYEAQPDKSGLPSDRFSAERPEGSISTLTIQRTEQRDSAMYRCASSLEGGTQYFGPGTRLTVL.

This clone appeared a single time. CDR3 sequence reads: CASSPGGITEAFF. The CDR3 bases are TGCGCCAGCAGCCCGGGGGGTATCACTGAAGCTTTCTTT. The J gene is TRBJ1-1, the V gene TRBV5-1; TRBD1 is a possible D gene (5 bases). The CDR3 loop spans 13 amino acids. V was clipped by 4 bases and J by 4 bases, with 11 bases between them. Germline lookup yields CDR1 SGHRS and CDR2 YFSETQ.

CDR3 DNA sequence: TGTGCCAGCAGCGAGGGACAACCACTCACTGAAGCTTTCTTT. Encoded protein: CASSEGQPLTEAFF. V is TRBV5-4 and J is TRBJ1-1; possible D gene TRBD1, 6 bases. V was pared by 4 bases and J by 4 bases, with 14 bases between. CDR1 and CDR2 from the germline V gene are SGHNT and YYREEE (reference sequence). The CDR3 consists of 14 residues. Filled out from reference TRBV5-4 and TRBJ1-1, the complete variable domain reads ETGVTQSPTHLIKTRGQQVTLRCSSQSGHNTVSWYQQALGQGPQFIFQYYREEENGRGNFPPRFSGLQFPNYSSELNVNALELDDSALYLCASSEGQPLTEAFFGQGTRLTVV.

The chain joins TRBV5-6 to TRBJ1-1; D is unresolved. The V end lost 1 base, the J end lost 4 bases, and 17 bases lay between the germline ends. Germline V gives CDR1 SGHDT, CDR2 YYEEEE. The CDR3 is 16 amino acids. The CDR3 loop reads CASSLYIGVGGTEAFF. The CDR3 DNA sequence: TGTGCCAGCAGCTTGTACATCGGGGTGGGTGGCACTGAAGCTTTCTTT.